What follows describes a single T cell receptor (beta chain). The data originate from a study of cytomegalovirus exposure and HLA in healthy donors. The CDR3 sequence is 16 residues long. J lost 4 bases, V lost 6 bases, and 13 bases had no gene match. Germline loops: CDR1 MDHEN, CDR2 SYDVKM. The assay was immunoSEQ multiplex PCR, and TCRdb's table has in-frame clones only and misses some. The table records roughly 250,000 clones, 90% of them present only once. This receptor was taken from a woman aged 18-35 years in good health and CMV-seronegative. Sequenced material: PBMCs. The chain employs TRBV28 and TRBJ2-7; 9 nucleotides match TRBD1. This CDR3 is CASSPEALQGAYEQYF. CDR3 in DNA: TGTGCCAGCAGCCCCGAGGCGTTACAGGGGGCGTACGAGCAGTACTTC.